Sequencing of this T cell receptor beta chain was carried out in a study of OX40 agonist ivuxolimab in advanced cancers. Study at large: The patients' treatment was ivuxolimab, an agonistic anti-OX40 (CD134) antibody. Patients in dose escalation had liver, melanoma, kidney or head and neck cancers. General study results and limits: The mean number of expanded clones was higher in CD8+ T cells than in CD4+. Antigen specificity of clonally expanded peripheral T cells was not established.

Comment on this clone: The antigen remains unidentified.

This table comes from immunoSEQ multiplex PCR, and its TCRdb copy is limited to in-frame clones, with some not included. This table holds some 44,000 clones, around 85% found once. This CDR3 has 15 amino acids. The V gene's germline CDR1 is SGHTA and CDR2 FQGNSA. Unmatched junction bases numbered 5, after V lost 5 bases and J lost 4 bases. The TCR sequence derives from an adult with an advanced solid tumor such as melanoma, head and neck, liver or kidney cancer. This chain uses TRBV7-2 with TRBJ2-2; 9 nucleotides align to TRBD2. The sequencing here drew on CD4+ or CD8+ T cells sorted from blood, taken in a trial of the OX40 agonist ivuxolimab. The CDR3 DNA follows: TGTGCCAGCAGCCCGACTAGCGGAACCACCGGGGAGCTGTTTTTT. This codes for CASSPTSGTTGELFF.